These 24 T cell receptor beta chains came from one sample sequenced in a study of radiotherapy plus CTLA-4 blockade in lung cancer. Profiled with immunoSEQ multiplex PCR; TCRdb holds only in-frame clones, not every one. The table includes 25,000 to 35,000 clones, more than 80% detected once. Specimen: peripheral blood, collected from a patient treated with radiotherapy plus ipilimumab. The origin of the receptors is a human donor with non-small cell lung cancer that progressed on radiotherapy plus ipilimumab.

The chain recombines TRBV4-3 with TRBJ1-2; 7 bases map to TRBD1. V gave up 4 bases and J gave up 5 bases; unmatched junction bases: 7. CDR3 length: 14 amino acids. CDR1 and CDR2 from the germline V gene are LGHNA and YSLEER. This CDR3 is CASSLVPGQYGYTF. The DNA of the CDR3 is TGCGCCAGCAGCCTCGTCCCGGGACAGTATGGCTACACCTTC.

This chain joins TRBV9 and TRBJ1-3; weak D call: TRBD1 (5 bases). The CDR3 length is 15 residues. The germline CDR1 and CDR2 sequences are SGDLS and YYNGEE. The V end lost 1 base, the J end lost 0 bases, and 8 bases lay between the germline ends. CDR3 nucleotide sequence: TGTGCCAGCAGCGTAACAGGCATCTCTGGAAACACCATATATTTT. It is translated as CASSVTGISGNTIYF.

This chain uses TRBV9 with TRBJ1-3, with D maybe TRBD1 (6 bases). CDR1 and CDR2 (germline): SGDLS, YYNGEE. The CDR3 totals 17 residues. Trimming shortened V by 2 bases and J by 1 base, and 16 bases separated the two germline ends. This CDR3 reads CASSVQGIVGSGNTIYF. The CDR3 nucleotides read TGTGCCAGCAGCGTCCAGGGGATCGTCGGTTCTGGAAACACCATATATTTT.

The chain recombines TRBV19 with TRBJ2-7; D might be TRBD1 (5 bases). Between the trimmed V and J ends, which lost 3 bases and 2 bases, there was a span of 14 bases. CDR1 and CDR2 from the germline V gene are LNHDA and SQIVND (reference sequence). The CDR3 is made up of 15 amino acids. The CDR3 sequence: CASSIIGAGAYEQYF. Written as DNA, the CDR3 is TGTGCCAGTAGTATTATTGGGGCAGGCGCCTACGAGCAGTACTTC.

For the CDR3, the DNA is TGTGCCAGCAGGTTTAACCAGGGGACCCATCAGCCCCAGCATTTT. Its protein is CASRFNQGTHQPQHF. V usage is TRBV6-5 and J usage is TRBJ1-5; perhaps TRBD1 as D (6 bases). The CDR3 has 15 amino acids. V lost 6 bases and J lost 5, with 17 bases in between. Germline loops: CDR1 MNHEY, CDR2 SVGAGI.

V gene TRBV7-2 combines with J gene TRBJ1-2; 7 nucleotides align to TRBD1. V dropped 1 base and J dropped 4; count of bases not matched to a gene: 6. CDR1 is SGHTA and CDR2 is FQGNSA in the germline V gene. The CDR3 loop spans 15 amino acids. As DNA, the CDR3 is TGTGCCAGCAGCTTAGGGATCGAGGGGGCCTATGGCTACACCTTC. Its translation is CASSLGIEGAYGYTF.

The rearrangement joins TRBV5-1 to TRBJ1-3; a possible D gene is TRBD1 (5 bases). This CDR3 comprises 14 residues. Germline V lookup: CDR1 SGHRS, CDR2 YFSETQ. The V end was cut by 5 bases, the J end by 0 bases, with 9 bases between. The CDR3 DNA follows: TGCGCCAGCAGACCCGACAGCTCTGGAAACACCATATATTTT. It codes for CASRPDSSGNTIYF.

The rearrangement links TRBV25-1 to TRBJ2-2; 10 nucleotides match TRBD2. Germline CDR1 reads MGHDK; CDR2 reads SYGVNS. There are 16 residues in the CDR3. J lost 3 bases, V lost 4 bases, and 5 bases had no gene match. CDR3 sequence: CASSALAGEYTGELFF. CDR3 in DNA: TGTGCCAGCAGTGCCCTAGCGGGGGAGTACACCGGGGAGCTGTTTTTT.

The chain joins TRBV27 to TRBJ2-3, with D maybe TRBD1 (6 bases). Germline V gene lookup returns CDR1 MNHEY and CDR2 SMNVEV (reference sequence). Trimming removed 6 bases at V and 0 bases at J, with 13 bases between. This CDR3 is built from 15 residues. The CDR3 sequence: CASRIQGTSTDTQYF. Written as DNA, the CDR3 is TGTGCCAGCAGGATACAGGGTACTAGCACAGATACGCAGTATTTT.

The CDR3 sequence: CASSYSNQGGTGELFF. CDR3 DNA: TGTGCCAGCAGTTACTCGAACCAGGGAGGCACCGGGGAGCTGTTTTTT. The chain joins TRBV6-5 to TRBJ2-2, with D maybe TRBD2 (6 bases). Germline CDR1 MNHEY, CDR2 SVGAGI. Trimming shortened V by 0 bases and J by 4 bases, and 12 bases separated the two germline ends. This CDR3 contains 16 residues.

The chain has TRBV2 and TRBJ1-5; D is unclear. There are 13 residues in the CDR3. Germline CDR1 and CDR2: SNHLY and FYNNEI. The V gene lost 7 bases and the J gene lost 4 bases, with 11 bases spanning the gap. The CDR3 DNA reads TGTGCCAGCATGTCCCGTATTAATCAGCCCCAGCATTTT. Its protein product is CASMSRINQPQHF.

The J gene is TRBJ1-1, the V gene TRBV6-5; maybe TRBD1 (6 bases). Germline V CDR1 and CDR2: MNHEY, SVGAGI. The V gene lost 4 bases and the J gene lost 6 bases, with 15 bases spanning the gap. This CDR3 has 14 residues. CDR3 in amino acids: CASSSFWGPPEAFF. As DNA, the CDR3 is TGTGCCAGCAGTTCCTTTTGGGGGCCTCCTGAAGCTTTCTTT.

This clone was observed a single time. The rearrangement uses TRBV7-8 and TRBJ1-2; weak D call: TRBD1 (5 bases). Trimming left V 5 bases short and J 2 bases short, with 18 bases between. The germline V gene encodes CDR1 SGHVS and CDR2 FQNEAQ. The CDR3 has 16 amino acids. In nucleotides, the CDR3 is TGTGCCAGCAGCCTTCCCCCTGTTGCAGGGAACTATGGCTACACCTTC. Translating it yields CASSLPPVAGNYGYTF.

The chain is built from TRBV16 and TRBJ1-5; D is perhaps TRBD1 (5 bases). The germline V gene has CDR1 KGHSY and CDR2 FQNENV. The CDR3 sequence is 14 residues long. Trimming stripped 3 bases from V and 7 bases from J, with 13 bases between. The CDR3 reads CASSQGRGSQPQHF. In DNA form, the CDR3 reads TGTGCCAGCAGCCAGGGGCGGGGCAGCCAGCCCCAGCATTTT.

The genes are TRBV27 and TRBJ2-3; 8 bases are shared with TRBD1. CDR1 is MNHEY, CDR2 SMNVEV, per germline (reference sequence). The CDR3 extends over 16 amino acids. The V gene end was trimmed by 5 bases and the J gene end by 2 bases; junction bases not matched to a gene: 9. The CDR3 DNA reads TGTGCCAGCAGTAAGACAGGGGAGCGGTACACAGATACGCAGTATTTT. As protein: CASSKTGERYTDTQYF.

The chain joins TRBV7-9 to TRBJ2-1; D not certain. The V gene lost 4 bases and the J gene lost 0 bases, with 4 bases spanning the gap. Germline V gene sequence: CDR1 SEHNR, CDR2 FQNEAQ (reference sequence). This CDR3 contains 13 residues. This CDR3 is CASSWASYNEQFF. The DNA for the CDR3 is TGTGCCAGCAGCTGGGCCTCCTACAATGAGCAGTTCTTC.

The genes are TRBV7-6 and TRBJ2-7; D might be TRBD2 (7 bases). There are 16 residues in the CDR3. In germline, CDR1 is SGHVS, CDR2 FNYEAQ. V lost 2 bases and J lost 2, with 16 bases in between. CDR3 DNA sequence: TGTGCCAGCAGCTTAAAGGGAGGGGCAGGGGCCTACGAGCAGTACTTC. Translation gives CASSLKGGAGAYEQYF.

The V call is TRBV2, the J call TRBJ1-2; possibly TRBD1 for D (6 bases). The CDR3 length is 12 residues. Germline lookup yields CDR1 SNHLY and CDR2 FYNNEI. Trimming stripped 6 bases from V and 7 bases from J, with 12 bases between. In nucleotides, the CDR3 is TGTGCCAGCAGCCTCAGGGGTGCTGGCTACACCTTC. The encoded protein is CASSLRGAGYTF.

This clone was observed a few times. The chain is built from TRBV4-2 and TRBJ2-3; TRBD1 agrees at 7 bases. The CDR3 covers 18 residues. Germline values: CDR1 LGHNA, CDR2 YNFKEQ. Trimming at V came to 4 bases and at J to 2 bases, leaving 15 bases not matched to a gene. CDR3 nucleotide sequence: TGTGCCAGCAGCCCCCATGGATCGGGACAGATAAACACAGATACGCAGTATTTT. It yields the protein CASSPHGSGQINTDTQYF.

The V and J genes are TRBV29-1 and TRBJ1-2; 11 nucleotides line up with TRBD1. V was clipped by 6 bases and J by 0 bases; unmatched bases: 0. The germline gives CDR1 SQVTM, CDR2 ANQGSEA. The CDR3 length is 13 residues. CDR3 bases: TGCAGCGTGGGACAGGGGGCTAACTATGGCTACACCTTC. Protein sequence: CSVGQGANYGYTF.

A few counts support this clone. The chain couples TRBV15 to TRBJ2-3; D is possibly TRBD2 (6 bases). Germline CDR1 reads LNHNV; CDR2 reads YYDKDF (reference sequence). Trimming took off 5 bases at V and 7 bases at J, with 10 bases between the two ends. The CDR3 sequence is 12 residues long. This CDR3 reads CATSRDSYTQYF. The CDR3 DNA follows: TGTGCCACCAGCCGGGACTCTTATACGCAGTATTTT.

The chain is built from TRBV9 and TRBJ1-3; a possible D gene is TRBD1 (6 bases). The CDR3 covers 15 residues. V was trimmed by 3 bases and J by 2 bases, leaving 12 bases between them. The V gene's germline CDR1 is SGDLS and CDR2 YYNGEE. The CDR3 loop reads CASSATGLPGNTIYF. In DNA form, the CDR3 reads TGTGCCAGCAGCGCCACAGGGCTCCCTGGAAACACCATATATTTT.

This rearrangement joins TRBV7-8 to TRBJ1-2; D remains unclear. In germline, CDR1 is SGHVS, CDR2 FQNEAQ. Trimming took 0 bases from V and 1 from J, leaving 12 bases between them. The CDR3 sequence is 16 residues long. The CDR3 sequence is CASSLASGGLNYGYTF. The CDR3 DNA reads TGTGCCAGCAGCTTAGCTTCTGGCGGGCTTAACTATGGCTACACCTTC. Full variable domain (rest looked up from reference TRBV7-8 and TRBJ1-2): GAGVSQSPRYKVAKRGQDVALRCDPISGHVSLFWYQQALGQGPEFLTYFQNEAQLDKSGLPSDRFFAERPEGSVSTLKIQRTQQEDSAVYLCASSLASGGLNYGYTFGSGTRLTVV.

The chain is built from TRBV5-4 and TRBJ1-4; TRBD1 matches 8 bases. The length of the CDR3 is 15 residues. V gave up 0 bases and J gave up 5 bases; unmatched junction bases: 3. Looked up from germline, CDR1 is SGHNT and CDR2 is YYREEE (reference sequence). Written as DNA, the CDR3 is TGTGCCAGCAGCTTGGAGGACAGGGCAAATGAAAAACTGTTTTTT. It codes for CASSLEDRANEKLFF.